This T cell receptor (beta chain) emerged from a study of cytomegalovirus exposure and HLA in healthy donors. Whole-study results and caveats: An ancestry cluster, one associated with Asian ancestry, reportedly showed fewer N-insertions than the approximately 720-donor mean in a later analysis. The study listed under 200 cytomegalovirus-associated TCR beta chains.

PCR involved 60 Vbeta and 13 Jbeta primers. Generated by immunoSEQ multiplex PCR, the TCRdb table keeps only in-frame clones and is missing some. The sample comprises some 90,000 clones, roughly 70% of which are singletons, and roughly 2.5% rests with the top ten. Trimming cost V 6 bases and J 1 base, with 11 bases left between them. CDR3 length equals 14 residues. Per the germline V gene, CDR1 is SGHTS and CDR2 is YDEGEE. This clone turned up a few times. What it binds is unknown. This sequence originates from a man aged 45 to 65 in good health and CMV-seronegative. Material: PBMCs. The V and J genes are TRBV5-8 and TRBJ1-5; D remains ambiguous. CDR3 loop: CASMRGSSNQPQHF. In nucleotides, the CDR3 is TGTGCCAGCATGCGGGGTTCCAGCAATCAGCCCCAGCATTTT.